The rows below give T cell receptor beta chains drawn from one sample of a study of post-analysis software for immune sequencing data. One entry per CDR3 protein results from TCRdb running MiXCR on the PCR reads. The data contain roughly 800,000 distinct CDR3 sequences, 35% to 55% of them singletons. Material for sequencing was blood. These receptors originate from a girl aged 5-17 years with multiple sclerosis. The CDR3 runs from the conserved cysteine through the conserved F or W. Fields, in order: D gene, clone size, CDR3 length, V gene, J gene, CDR3 DNA, CDR3 protein. The D gene is left open where the match is weak. Clone size is shown for a subset of rows, as once, few, many or a class of expanded clone.

.	.	14	TRBV5-6	TRBJ1-2	TGTGCCAGTTACGGCCTAGGAGCAAACGGTGGCTACACCTTC	CASYGLGANGGYTF
.	few	14	TRBV12-3/TRBV12-4	TRBJ2-7	TGTGCCAGCAGTTTGGGCCCGACAGAAAACGAGCAGTACTTC	CASSLGPTENEQYF
TRBD1	.	15	TRBV5-1	TRBJ2-1	TGCGCCAGCAGCTTATGGGCACAGGGGAACAATGAGCAGTTCTTC	CASSLWAQGNNEQFF
TRBD2	.	16	TRBV29-1	TRBJ2-1	TGCAGCGTTGAAGGGACTAGCGGGAGCACGGACAATGAGCAGTTCTTC	CSVEGTSGSTDNEQFF
.	.	13	TRBV20-1	TRBJ2-7	TGCAGTGTAGCAGAGGGGAGCTCCTACGAGCAGTACTTC	CSVAEGSSYEQYF
TRBD2	.	15	TRBV18	TRBJ2-7	TGTGCCAGCAGCCCGGGGACTAGCGGGGGCTACGAGCAGTACTTC	CASSPGTSGGYEQYF
TRBD2	once	15	TRBV10-3	TRBJ2-1	TGTGCCATCAGTGAGTCAGACGGTAGCGGGACTGAGCAGTTCTTC	CAISESDGSGTEQFF
TRBD2	.	17	TRBV6-1	TRBJ2-7	TGTGCCAGCAGCCCCGCGCCCAGTTGGCGGGAGGCCTACGAGCAGTACTTC	CASSPAPSWREAYEQYF
TRBD1	.	13	TRBV20-1	TRBJ2-6	TGCAGTGCCGGACAGGCTGGGGCCAACGTCCTGACTTTC	CSAGQAGANVLTF
TRBD2	.	17	TRBV7-6	TRBJ2-3	TGTGCCAGCAGCTTAGGGACTAGCGGGATGCGGACAGATACGCAGTATTTT	CASSLGTSGMRTDTQYF
TRBD2	few	21	TRBV5-1	TRBJ2-3	TGCGCCAGCAGCTCTGACATAGGACTAGCGGGCCCGAGGCAGGGCCCAGATACGCAGTATTTT	CASSSDIGLAGPRQGPDTQYF
.	.	15	TRBV29-1	TRBJ1-2	TGCAGCACCCCCTCCCGGGGCTCCACTAACTATGGCTACACCTTC	CSTPSRGSTNYGYTF
.	.	15	TRBV29-1	TRBJ2-7	TGCAGCGTTGAGACTTTTGAGACAGACTCCTACGAGCAGTACTTC	CSVETFETDSYEQYF
TRBD2	few	17	TRBV20-1	TRBJ2-3	TGCAGTGCTACTCCGCTAGCGGGTTTTTTAGGGGGAGATACGCAGTATTTT	CSATPLAGFLGGDTQYF
TRBD2	.	14	TRBV6-5	TRBJ2-7	TGTGCCAGCCGAACTAGCGGACCCTCCTACGAGCAGTACTTC	CASRTSGPSYEQYF
.	.	14	TRBV20-1	TRBJ2-7	TGCAGTGCTAGAGCACACGGTAGCACCTACGAGCAGTACTTC	CSARAHGSTYEQYF
.	.	13	TRBV7-9	TRBJ2-1	TGTGCCAGCAGCCCACTAGCCCCCATTGAGCAGTTCTTC	CASSPLAPIEQFF
.	few	16	TRBV5-6	TRBJ2-1	TGTGCCACCCACTCGGGGGCGCGAGGCTCCTACAATGAGCAGTTCTTC	CATHSGARGSYNEQFF
TRBD1	.	16	TRBV25-1	TRBJ2-4	TGTGCCAGCAGTTCGACAGGGTGGGGAGCCAAAAACATTCAGTACTTC	CASSSTGWGAKNIQYF
.	.	13	TRBV12-3/TRBV12-4	TRBJ1-2	TGTGCCAGCAGGGGGCGGGAGAACTATGGCTACACCTTC	CASRGRENYGYTF
.	.	14	TRBV6-5	TRBJ2-7	TGTGCCAGCAGTTTCGGCGTACGCTCCTACGAGCAGTACTTC	CASSFGVRSYEQYF
TRBD2	.	17	TRBV6-1	TRBJ2-1	TGTGCCAGCAGTACGACTAGCGGGAGTGTATCCTACAATGAGCAGTTCTTC	CASSTTSGSVSYNEQFF
.	.	17	TRBV5-1	TRBJ2-7	TGCGCCAGCAGCTTGGCCGGGACCTACGGCAGCTCCTACGAGCAGTACTTC	CASSLAGTYGSSYEQYF